Detailed here is one TCR beta chain. Its antigen is not known. These data come from a study of OX40 agonist ivuxolimab in advanced cancers. Findings and caveats of the study: A proportion of nonresponders additionally exhibited low normalized T-cell clonal expansion.

Only in-frame clones appear in the TCRdb table, and some are missing; sequencing was by immunoSEQ multiplex PCR. The table has more than 50,000 clones, about four fifths seen once. The CDR3 is 11 amino acids. The germline V and J ends were trimmed by 10 bases and 7 bases, with 14 bases remaining between them. Germline CDR1 MGHDK, CDR2 SYGVNS. This receptor was identified in an adult with an advanced solid tumor such as melanoma, head and neck, liver or kidney cancer. The sample consisted of CD4+ or CD8+ T cells sorted from blood, taken in a trial of the OX40 agonist ivuxolimab. The rearrangement uses TRBV25-1 and TRBJ2-7, with TRBD2 as a possible D gene (6 bases). The CDR3 coding sequence is TGTGCCACCGGGGCACGGGGGGAGCAGTACTTC. Its translation is CATGARGEQYF.